The sequence of this TCR beta chain was determined in a study of blood T cell repertoires in COVID-19. Assay: immunoSEQ multiplex PCR; the TCRdb copy retains only in-frame clones and omits some. The data contain about 100,000 clones, 70% to 80% of them singletons. Sample: peripheral blood. This receptor was taken from a man between 65 and 85 years old with active or convalescent COVID-19.

The CDR3 loop is CASSLNGRGGATEAFF. The CDR3 DNA is TGTGCCAGCAGTTTAAATGGGAGGGGCGGGGCGACTGAAGCTTTCTTT. This rearrangement joins TRBV28 to TRBJ1-1; a weak D match, TRBD1 (5 bases). Germline V gene sequence: CDR1 MDHEN, CDR2 SYDVKM. Trimming cost V 2 bases and J 5 bases, with 18 bases left between them. The CDR3 runs to 16 residues.